A single sample is the source of the 27 T cell receptor beta chains below, sequenced in a study of blood T cells in healthy people across ages. Then a second PCR, running roughly 7 to 12 cycles, was carried out with a sample-barcoded 5' primer and a J-beta primer mix. From the 5' RACE reads, TCRdb called clonotypes with MiXCR, one entry per CDR3 protein. The sample lists around 1,500,000 distinct CDR3 sequences; roughly 45% were seen once. The sample taken for sequencing was blood. Receptors originate from a young woman in good health.

This clonotype was seen at least ten times. A junction boundary mismatches the germline segment, possibly from a read error. CDR3 protein: CASSESGGYGYTF. For the CDR3, the DNA is TGCGCCAGCAGTGAGTCGGGGGGTTATGGCTACACCTTC. The V and J genes are TRBV25-1 and TRBJ1-2, with a possible D match to TRBD1 (5 bases). The germline V gene encodes CDR1 MGHDK and CDR2 SYGVNS. This CDR3 region has 13 residues.

The gene calls are TRBV27 and TRBJ2-7; a possible D gene is TRBD1 (5 bases). Trimming took 8 bases from V and 4 from J, leaving 21 bases between them. The CDR3 spans 15 residues. Germline V gene sequence: CDR1 MNHEY, CDR2 SMNVEV (reference sequence). The CDR3 sequence is CASGSGSLAIYEQYF. The CDR3 bases are TGTGCCAGCGGCTCAGGGTCCTTGGCCATATACGAGCAGTACTTC.

The chain has TRBV24-1 and TRBJ1-2; a possible D gene is TRBD1 (6 bases). The germline V gene has CDR1 KGHDR and CDR2 SFDVKD. The CDR3 length is 15 residues. Trimming shortened V by 3 bases and J by 4 bases, and 14 bases separated the two germline ends. In DNA form, the CDR3 reads TGTGCCACCAGTGATCCCGACAGGAACTTCTATGGCTACACCTTC. Protein sequence: CATSDPDRNFYGYTF.

V and J are TRBV12-3 or TRBV12-4 and TRBJ2-5, with 8 bases matching TRBD1. Germline trimming cut 4 bases from V and 5 bases from J; bases unmatched to any gene: 6. The CDR3 totals 14 residues. The CDR3 loop is CASSSTGERETQYF. The CDR3 nucleotides read TGTGCCAGCAGTTCGACAGGGGAGAGGGAGACCCAGTACTTC.

As to this clonotype: Sequence at one end of the junction differs from germline and may be a read error. The genes are TRBV7-9 and TRBJ1-2; the match to TRBD1 covers 7 bases. This CDR3 is 15 amino acids long. CDR1 and CDR2 (germline): SEHNR, FQNEAQ (reference sequence). The CDR3 bases are TGTGCCAGCAGCTTGGTCGACAGGGCTAACGATGGCTACACCTTC. It translates to CASSLVDRANDGYTF. The whole variable domain, remainder taken from reference TRBV7-9 and TRBJ1-2, is DTGVSQNPRHKITKRGQNVTFRCDPISEHNRLYWYRQTLGQGPEFLTYFQNEAQLEKSRLLSDRFSAERPKGSFSTLEIQRTEQGDSAMYLCASSLVDRANDGYTFGSGTRLTVV.

The chain uses TRBV6-6 and TRBJ1-1, with 8 bases matching TRBD1. Germline lookup yields CDR1 MNHNY and CDR2 SVGAGI (reference sequence). Trimming removed 7 bases from V and 2 bases from J; junction bases left unmatched: 9. The CDR3 covers 15 residues. CDR3 amino acids: CASNNPTGGNTEAFF. The CDR3 region has the DNA TGTGCCAGCAATAACCCTACAGGGGGTAACACTGAAGCTTTCTTT.

The rearrangement uses TRBV24-1 and TRBJ2-1; no clear D gene. Germline assignment: CDR1 KGHDR and CDR2 SFDVKD. Trimming removed 0 bases at V and 0 bases at J, with 8 bases between. CDR3 length: 16 residues. The CDR3, as DNA: TGTGCCACCAGTGATTTGCAGGCTAGCTCCTACAATGAGCAGTTCTTC. It translates to CATSDLQASSYNEQFF.

A remark on this clonotype: A read error may explain this, as a much larger clone is one base away. V gene TRBV4-1 combines with J gene TRBJ1-6; 9 positions agree with TRBD1. The CDR3 has 15 residues. The germline V gene encodes CDR1 MGHRA and CDR2 YSYEKL. CDR3 amino acids: CASSPLGQGWSPPHF. As DNA, the CDR3 is TGCGCCAGCAGCCCCCTGGGACAGGGTTGGTCACCCCCCCACTTT.

In the case of this clonotype: A read error may produce the germline difference seen at one junction end. The chain joins TRBV6-1 to TRBJ2-1; D gene ambiguous. Germline V CDR1 and CDR2: MNHNS, SASEGT. This CDR3 region has 16 residues. The CDR3 DNA follows: TGTGCCAACAGTGAATCGGGCGGAACCTCCTACAATGAGCAGTTCTTC. Protein product: CANSESGGTSYNEQFF.

This rearrangement joins TRBV3-1 to TRBJ2-1; no clear D gene. The CDR3 consists of 13 residues. Trimming shortened V by 0 bases and J by 13 bases, and 13 bases separated the two germline ends. CDR1 and CDR2 from the germline V gene are LGHDT and YNNKEL (reference sequence). Written as DNA, the CDR3 is TGTGCCAGCAGCCAAGATCGGGCCTCGACTCAGTTCTTC. Amino acid sequence: CASSQDRASTQFF.

The table lists this clonotype with a few counts. The chain carries TRBV11-2 and TRBJ2-3, with a possible D match to TRBD2 (6 bases). The germline V and J ends were trimmed by 1 base and 2 bases, with 13 bases remaining between them. This CDR3 is 16 amino acids long. Germline V gene data show CDR1 as SGHAT and CDR2 as FQNNGV. CDR3 region: CASSLGRAGLTDTQYF. The CDR3 DNA reads TGTGCCAGCAGCTTAGGAAGGGCGGGGCTCACAGATACGCAGTATTTT. Full variable domain (remainder filled in from reference TRBV11-2 and TRBJ2-3): EAGVAQSPRYKIIEKRQSVAFWCNPISGHATLYWYQQILGQGPKLLIQFQNNGVVDDSQLPKDRFSAERLKGVDSTLKIQPAKLEDSAVYLCASSLGRAGLTDTQYFGPGTRLTVL.

This rearrangement joins TRBV7-2 to TRBJ1-5; D is uncertain. The CDR3 spans 12 residues. V was cut by 4 bases and J by 9 bases, with 10 bases left in between. Looked up from germline, CDR1 is SGHTA and CDR2 is FQGNSA. The CDR3 sequence: CASSYRVGPQHF. CDR3 nucleotide sequence: TGTGCCAGCAGCTATAGGGTGGGGCCCCAGCATTTT.

The chain combines TRBV6-1 with TRBJ2-7, with D uncertain. The germline gives CDR1 MNHNS, CDR2 SASEGT. The length of the CDR3 is 14 residues. V lost 7 bases, J lost 3 bases, and 16 bases lay in between. CDR3 coding DNA: TGTGCCAGCATGGGCCCCCCCGACGACTACGAGCAGTACTTC. This sequence encodes CASMGPPDDYEQYF.

The chain carries TRBV6-5 and TRBJ2-1; possible D gene TRBD2, 6 bases. The germline CDR1 and CDR2 sequences are MNHEY and SVGAGI. Trimming took off 6 bases at V and 5 bases at J, with 14 bases between the two ends. This CDR3 comprises 14 residues. The CDR3 DNA follows: TGTGCCAGCAGCCTTCCGGGACTCCACAATGAGCAGTTCTTC. This codes for CASSLPGLHNEQFF.

This clonotype came up a few times. V usage is TRBV20-1 and J usage is TRBJ2-7; D ambiguous. This CDR3 spans 12 amino acids. Deletions cut 3 bases from V and 3 bases from J, with 9 bases between. Germline V gene sequence: CDR1 DFQATT, CDR2 SNEGSKA (reference sequence). The CDR3 DNA reads as TGCAGTGCTAGTTCGACACTCTACGAGCAGTACTTC. It specifies CSASSTLYEQYF.

The rearrangement uses TRBV7-9 and TRBJ2-4; 9 positions agree with TRBD1. TRBJ2-7 matches the DNA end more closely, so the J call is doubtful. Looked up from germline, CDR1 is SEHNR and CDR2 is FQNEAQ (reference sequence). The length of the CDR3 is 15 residues. The CDR3 bases are TGTGCCACCCTTTCGCCGGGACAGGGATACTACGAGCAGTACTTC. It yields the protein CATLSPGQGYYEQYF.

CDR3 nucleotides: TGTGCCAGCAGTTTTTTGGCGTACCAAGAGACCCAGTACTTC. It specifies CASSFLAYQETQYF. This sequence joins TRBV12-3 or TRBV12-4 and TRBJ2-5; D gene ambiguous. V was clipped by 3 bases and J by 0 bases, with 8 bases between them. This CDR3 comprises 14 residues.

This clonotype appeared a few times. The chain carries TRBV28 and TRBJ2-7, with 9 nucleotides matching TRBD1. V shed 3 bases, J shed 5 bases, and the junction held 8 bases outside the gene matches. Germline V lookup: CDR1 MDHEN, CDR2 SYDVKM. This CDR3 is 15 amino acids long. Here the CDR3 reads CASSLLGQGLHEQYF. CDR3 DNA sequence: TGTGCCAGCAGTTTGTTGGGACAGGGTTTGCACGAGCAGTACTTC.

The chain carries TRBV5-1 and TRBJ2-5; TRBD1 matches at 7 bases. Germline V gene sequence: CDR1 SGHRS, CDR2 YFSETQ. After removal of 4 bases from V and 13 bases from J, the junction contained 10 bases not matched to a gene. CDR3 length: 12 residues. CDR3 region: CASSPGTDDRYF. CDR3 nucleotides: TGCGCCAGCAGCCCGGGGACAGACGATCGGTACTTC.

This clonotype was counted between two and nine times. V is TRBV12-3 or TRBV12-4 and J is TRBJ2-3; 11 bases are shared with TRBD2. V lost 4 bases, J lost 3 bases, and 12 bases stayed unmatched. The CDR3 sequence is 18 residues long. The DNA of the CDR3 is TGTGCCAGCAGTTCCCCCCCTCAGCTAGCGGGAGGTACAGATACGCAGTATTTT. This sequence encodes CASSSPPQLAGGTDTQYF.

This clonotype was seen more than once but under ten times. The chain joins TRBV29-1 to TRBJ1-1, with a weak D call TRBD1 (5 bases). The CDR3 contains 13 residues. CDR1 and CDR2 from the germline V gene are SQVTM and ANQGSEA. Trimming stripped 7 bases from V and 1 base from J, with 13 bases between. The CDR3 DNA is TGCAGCGCCCTTACCGGGACGAACACTGAAGCTTTCTTT. This gives the protein CSALTGTNTEAFF.

This clonotype was seen a few times. V gene TRBV28 combines with J gene TRBJ1-4; maybe TRBD1 (5 bases). CDR1 is MDHEN and CDR2 is SYDVKM in the germline V gene. The CDR3 is 13 amino acids. Between the trimmed V and J ends, which lost 8 bases and 5 bases, there was a span of 12 bases. CDR3 DNA sequence: TGTGCCAGCCGGGGGGGACGCAATGAAAAACTGTTTTTT. Its protein is CASRGGRNEKLFF.

CDR3 protein: CASRSRGLANEQEETDTQYF. CDR3 DNA sequence: TGTGCCAGCAGGTCTCGGGGACTAGCGAACGAGCAAGAAGAGACAGATACGCAGTATTTT. The rearrangement joins TRBV25-1 to TRBJ2-3, with 10 bases identical to TRBD2. Germline V gives CDR1 MGHDK, CDR2 SYGVNS. V shed 6 bases, J shed 3 bases, and the junction held 21 bases outside the gene matches. This CDR3 has 20 residues.

The V gene is TRBV2, the J gene TRBJ1-5; no definite D call. The CDR3 totals 16 residues. Deletions cut 0 bases from V and 2 bases from J, with 11 bases between. CDR1 SNHLY and CDR2 FYNNEI come from the germline V gene. CDR3 sequence (DNA): TGTGCCAGCAGTGAAGCTCGACCTGGGGGCAATCAGCCCCAGCATTTT. Translation: CASSEARPGGNQPQHF.

The gene calls are TRBV5-4 and TRBJ1-4, with TRBD1 matching over 10 bases. J lost 7 bases, V lost 4 bases, and 7 bases had no gene match. Per the germline V gene, CDR1 is SGHNT and CDR2 is YYREEE (reference sequence). There are 15 residues in the CDR3. The CDR3 sequence: CASSGERDRGEKLFF. CDR3 sequence (DNA): TGTGCCAGCAGCGGAGAACGGGACAGGGGTGAAAAACTGTTTTTT.

J is TRBJ2-2 and V is TRBV15; 7 bases are shared with TRBD2. Trimming removed 6 bases from V and 7 bases from J; junction bases left unmatched: 5. There are 13 residues in the CDR3. CDR1 is LNHNV and CDR2 is YYDKDF in the germline V gene (reference sequence). CDR3 in amino acids: CATRRENIGELFF. CDR3 bases: TGTGCCACCAGGCGGGAGAATATCGGGGAGCTGTTTTTT.

At least ten counts were recorded for this clonotype. The chain recombines TRBV29-1 with TRBJ2-7; 8 bases fit TRBD2. The trim removed 2 bases at V and 0 bases at J, leaving 0 bases unmatched. The CDR3 length is 13 residues. Per the germline V gene, CDR1 is SQVTM and CDR2 is ANQGSEA. Here the CDR3 DNA reads TGCAGCGTTGAAAGCGGGAGCTCCTACGAGCAGTACTTC. Its translation: CSVESGSSYEQYF.